This TCR beta chain was observed in a study of blood T cell repertoires in COVID-19. On the study more broadly: The United States, Italy and Spain provided the acute and convalescent COVID-19 samples. T cells, B-cell-depleted T cells, or PBMCs provided the cDNA or gDNA that served as material.

Original data processing: Estimation of nucleated cell counts relied on the amplification of reference gene primers. Using immunoSEQ multiplex PCR, the repertoire was profiled, and TCRdb retains in-frame clones only, with some absent. Clone size and V and J calls were adopted from that table, with D and trimming inferred from the DNA. Of about 88,000 clones listed, 70% to 85% are singletons. V dropped 4 bases and J dropped 2; count of bases not matched to a gene: 2. The CDR3 totals 14 residues. From germline, CDR1 is MGHRA and CDR2 YSYEKL. What was sequenced was peripheral blood. This sequence was found in a woman aged 60 to 75 in a cohort sampled during active or convalescent COVID-19. V and J are TRBV4-1 and TRBJ1-3; TRBD1 aligns across 7 bases. The CDR3 DNA is TGCGCCAGCAGCCTAGGGACAGCTGGAAACACCATATATTTT. This translates into CASSLGTAGNTIYF.